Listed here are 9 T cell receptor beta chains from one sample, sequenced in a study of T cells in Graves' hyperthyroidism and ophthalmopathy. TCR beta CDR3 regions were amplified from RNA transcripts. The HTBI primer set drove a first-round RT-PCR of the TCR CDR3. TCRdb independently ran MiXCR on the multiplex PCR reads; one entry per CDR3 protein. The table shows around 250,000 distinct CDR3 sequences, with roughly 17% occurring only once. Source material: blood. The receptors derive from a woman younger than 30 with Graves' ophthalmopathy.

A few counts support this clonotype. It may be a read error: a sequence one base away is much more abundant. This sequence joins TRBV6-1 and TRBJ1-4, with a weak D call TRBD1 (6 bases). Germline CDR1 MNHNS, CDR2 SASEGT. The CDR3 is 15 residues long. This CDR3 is CVSSERGAANEKLFF. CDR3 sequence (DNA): TGTGTCAGCAGTGAGCGGGGGGCGGCTAATGAAAAACTGTTTTTT.

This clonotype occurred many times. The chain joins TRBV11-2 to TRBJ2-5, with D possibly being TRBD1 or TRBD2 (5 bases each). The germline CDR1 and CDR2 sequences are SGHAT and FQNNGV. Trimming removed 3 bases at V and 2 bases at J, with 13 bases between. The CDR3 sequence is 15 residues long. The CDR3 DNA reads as TGTGCCAGCAGCTTGTTGCAGGGACGGCAAGAGACCCAGTACTTC. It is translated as CASSLLQGRQETQYF.

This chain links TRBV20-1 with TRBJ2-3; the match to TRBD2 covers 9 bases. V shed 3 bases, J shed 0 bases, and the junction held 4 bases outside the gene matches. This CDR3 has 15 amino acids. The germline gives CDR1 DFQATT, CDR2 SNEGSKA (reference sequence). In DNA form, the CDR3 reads TGCAGTGCTAGGCGGGGGGGGTTTAGCACAGATACGCAGTATTTT. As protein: CSARRGGFSTDTQYF.

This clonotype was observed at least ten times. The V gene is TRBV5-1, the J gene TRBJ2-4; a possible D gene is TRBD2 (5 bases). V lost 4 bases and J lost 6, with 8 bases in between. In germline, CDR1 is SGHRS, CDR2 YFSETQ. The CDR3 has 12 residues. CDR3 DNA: TGCGCCAGCAGCGTGCGGGTAAACATTCAGTACTTC. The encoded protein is CASSVRVNIQYF.

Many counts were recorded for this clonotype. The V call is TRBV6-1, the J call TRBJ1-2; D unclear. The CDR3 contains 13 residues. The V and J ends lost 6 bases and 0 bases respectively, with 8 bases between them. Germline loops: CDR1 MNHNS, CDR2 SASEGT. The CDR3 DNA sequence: TGTGCCAGCAGCCTGACACCTAACTATGGCTACACCTTC. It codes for CASSLTPNYGYTF.

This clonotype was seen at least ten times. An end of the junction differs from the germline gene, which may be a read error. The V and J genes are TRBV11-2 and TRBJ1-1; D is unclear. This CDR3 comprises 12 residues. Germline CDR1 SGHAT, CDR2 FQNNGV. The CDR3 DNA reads TGTGCCGGCAGCTTAGTTGAGGGTGAAGCTTTCTTT. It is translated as CAGSLVEGEAFF.

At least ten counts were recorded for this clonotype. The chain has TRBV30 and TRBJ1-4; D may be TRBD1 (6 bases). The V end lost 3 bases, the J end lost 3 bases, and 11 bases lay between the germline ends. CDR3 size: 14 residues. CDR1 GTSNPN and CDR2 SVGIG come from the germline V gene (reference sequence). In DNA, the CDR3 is TGTGCCTGGAGCTTACAGGGATCTAATGAAAAACTGTTTTTT. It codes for CAWSLQGSNEKLFF.

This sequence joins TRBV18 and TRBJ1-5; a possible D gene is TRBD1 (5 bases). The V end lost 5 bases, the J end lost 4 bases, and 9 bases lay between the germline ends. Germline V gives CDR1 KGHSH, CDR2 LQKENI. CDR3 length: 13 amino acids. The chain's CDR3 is CASSGDLNQPQHF. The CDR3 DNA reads TGTGCCAGCTCAGGGGACCTTAATCAGCCCCAGCATTTT.

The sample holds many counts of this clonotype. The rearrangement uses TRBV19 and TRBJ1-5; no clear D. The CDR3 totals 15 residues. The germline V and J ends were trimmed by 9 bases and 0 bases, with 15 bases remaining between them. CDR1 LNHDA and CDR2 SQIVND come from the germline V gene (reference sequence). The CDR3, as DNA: TGTGCCAGCTCCAGACGCTGGAATAGCAATCAGCCCCAGCATTTT. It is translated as CASSRRWNSNQPQHF.